The T cell receptor beta chain under discussion was sequenced for a study of human T cells and chemical hapten exposure. Time point in this sample: pre-sensitization, week 0. As for treatment: therapeutic diphenylcyclopropenone sensitization with weekly scalp DPC. Suited to DPC and affected by alopecia, the donors ranged from 18 to 70 years old. This clonotype was seen a handful of times. As the library was built, unique molecular identifiers were attached to individual cDNA molecules. In the authors' methods: Samples had a median of around 91,000 TCRs, ranging roughly 20,000 to 690,600. TCRdb redid the calling of the RACE reads with MiXCR, one entry per CDR3 protein. TCRdb, not the original authors, processed these V and J calls. The sample yields roughly 110,000 distinct CDR3 sequences, more than 10% seen once. This clonotype was obtained from a woman between 45 and 60 years old with alopecia areata. Some clones in this sample may be carry-over from other donors' samples. The source was whole blood, collected in connection with sensitization to the hapten diphenylcyclopropenone (DPC).

For the CDR3, the DNA is TGCGCCAGCAGCCAAGGGACGGGGGCGACAGATTTTTCCGACGAGCAGTACTTC. Amino acids: CASSQGTGATDFSDEQYF. The rearrangement joins TRBV4-3 to TRBJ2-7; D tentatively fits TRBD1 or TRBD2 (6 bases each). V gave up 1 base and J gave up 5 bases, with 24 bases separating them. The length of the CDR3 is 18 residues. CDR1 LGHNA and CDR2 YSLEER come from the germline V gene.